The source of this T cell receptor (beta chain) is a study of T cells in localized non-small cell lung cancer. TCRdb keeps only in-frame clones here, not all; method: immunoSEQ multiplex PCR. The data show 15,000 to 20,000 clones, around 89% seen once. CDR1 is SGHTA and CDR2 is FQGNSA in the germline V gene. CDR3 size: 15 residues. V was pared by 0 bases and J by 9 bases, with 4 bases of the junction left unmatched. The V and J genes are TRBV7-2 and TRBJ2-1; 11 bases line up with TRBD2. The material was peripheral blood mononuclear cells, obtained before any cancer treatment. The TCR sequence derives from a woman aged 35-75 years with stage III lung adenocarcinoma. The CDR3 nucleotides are TGTGCCAGCAGCTTAGCGCCTAGCGGGAGGACTGAGCAGTTCTTC. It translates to CASSLAPSGRTEQFF.